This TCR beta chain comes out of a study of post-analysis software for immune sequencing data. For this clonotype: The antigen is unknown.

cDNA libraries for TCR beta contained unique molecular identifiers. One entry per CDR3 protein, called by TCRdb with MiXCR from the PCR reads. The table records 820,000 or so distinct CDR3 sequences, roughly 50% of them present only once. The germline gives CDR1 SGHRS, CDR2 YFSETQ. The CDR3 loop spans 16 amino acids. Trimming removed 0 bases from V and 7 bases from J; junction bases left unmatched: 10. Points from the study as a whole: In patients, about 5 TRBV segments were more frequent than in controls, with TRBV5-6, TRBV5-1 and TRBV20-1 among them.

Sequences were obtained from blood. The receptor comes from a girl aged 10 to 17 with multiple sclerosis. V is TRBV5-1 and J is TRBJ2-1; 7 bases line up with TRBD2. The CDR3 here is CASSLGLGGRGNEQFF. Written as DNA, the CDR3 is TGCGCCAGCAGCTTGGGGCTCGGCGGGAGAGGAAATGAGCAGTTCTTC.